This T cell receptor (beta chain) was documented in a study of beta chain features in type 1 diabetes. The study reverse transcribed the entire isolated RNA, so it sequenced expressed TCRB transcripts. Produced via immunoSEQ multiplex PCR; TCRdb's table is partial and in-frame only. This sample yields 640,000 or so clones, of which roughly an eighth are seen a single time; less than 0.025% belongs to the top ten. Points on this clone: Its target is not known.

V shed 0 bases and J shed 4 bases, with 14 bases lying between them. The CDR3 spans 15 residues. Germline V gene sequence: CDR1 SGHNT, CDR2 YYREEE (reference sequence). Study findings and constraints: Across all four CD4+ subsets, people with type 1 diabetes showed modestly shorter TCRB CDR3s. Researchers caution that PCR might favor shorter templates, equally among patients and controls. Healthy donors had naive, central memory and Treg TCRB repertoires that appeared less similar than those seen among patients.

The chain links TRBV5-4 to TRBJ2-7; tentatively, D is TRBD2 (5 bases). This clonotype was obtained from a man younger than 30 with type 1 diabetes. Material: naive CD4+ T cells from blood. The CDR3 is CASSLGGSTFYEQYF. The CDR3 coding sequence is TGTGCCAGCAGCTTGGGTGGGAGCACCTTTTACGAGCAGTACTTC.